The clone carrying this T cell receptor (beta chain) was counted ten times or more. Antigen specificity is unknown. CDR1 DFQATT and CDR2 SNEGSKA come from the germline V gene (reference sequence). The ends lost 0 bases at V and 1 base at J; junction bases unmatched: 6. There are 16 residues in the CDR3. The data are from a study of T-cell reconstitution after alpha-beta-depleted transplantation in children. Notes on the study in general: One year post-transplant, T-cell counts and diversity were largely derived from T cells produced anew. About two months after transplant, alpha-beta T cells reportedly came from several hundred expanded graft clones. Surviving recipient T cells and intrathymic progenitors accounted for some patients' high TCRbeta diversity at day 60.

Unique molecular identifiers were incorporated when the TCRbeta library was constructed. Each CDR3 protein is one row after TCRdb ran MiXCR on the PCR reads. The sample contains approximately 79,000 distinct CDR3 sequences, around 18% of which appear only once. The source of this sequence is a male patient aged 2-10 years who had a stem cell transplant for acute lymphoblastic leukemia, so the T cells may come from the graft donor. Material: PBMCs, mostly from graft donor cells, obtained 360 days after TCRalphabeta/CD19-depleted stem cell transplant. V is TRBV20-1 and J is TRBJ2-3; 8 nucleotides align to TRBD2. The CDR3 sequence is CSARDLETSGTDTQYF. CDR3 bases: TGCAGTGCTAGAGATCTTGAGACTAGCGGCACAGATACGCAGTATTTT.